This T cell receptor (beta chain) is drawn from a study of T cell repertoires in cytomegalovirus infection. Study-wide background: Recently identified HLA-C-restricted and well-studied HLA-B-restricted CMV epitopes were used.

About this clonotype: Antigen specificity is unknown.

TCRdb processed the reads anew with MiXCR; each CDR3 protein has one entry. The sample carries around 710,000 distinct CDR3 sequences, about 29% recorded once. The V gene lost 8 bases and the J gene lost 0 bases, with 19 bases spanning the gap. The CDR3 spans 17 residues. Germline V gives CDR1 MNHEY, CDR2 SMNVEV (reference sequence). This receptor was obtained from a human donor in good health (CMV status not recorded). Some clones in this sample may be carry-over from other donors' samples. The V and J genes are TRBV27 and TRBJ2-2; D unclear. The sequencing here drew on cultured CD8+ T cells from PBMCs, taken from culture after CMV antigen stimulation. The CDR3 DNA reads TGTGCCAGCTCCCTACGGGTATGGGCGGCGAACACCGGGGAGCTGTTTTTT. This translates into CASSLRVWAANTGELFF.